This paragraph covers one TCR beta chain sequence. What it binds is unknown. CDR1 and CDR2 from the germline V gene are MDHEN and SYDVKM. Trimming stripped 7 bases from V and 0 bases from J, with 13 bases between. The CDR3 is 15 amino acids. These data belong to a study of CD8 T cells in Susac syndrome. Reverse transcription of roughly 0.45 to 1 ug RNA was performed with random hexamers. An immunoSEQ multiplex PCR generated amplified TCR beta CDR3 products spanning 54 Vbeta and 13 Jbeta. MiXCR, run by TCRdb on the immunoSEQ multiplex PCR reads, gives a single entry per CDR3 protein. The sample includes some 260,000 distinct CDR3 sequences, roughly 84% of them seen just once. Study findings and constraints: The study recognized that the number of individuals in its TCR sequencing and HLA analysis was relatively small.

The rearrangement links TRBV28 to TRBJ1-5; D not certain. The clonotype comes from a human donor with multiple sclerosis. The material sequenced was CD8+ T cells from PBMCs. The CDR3 spells CASKEATHSNQPQHF. The CDR3 nucleotides are TGTGCCAGCAAGGAGGCAACTCATAGCAATCAGCCCCAGCATTTT.